This T cell receptor beta chain originates from a study of blood T cell repertoires in COVID-19. Overall study: There were acute and convalescent COVID-19 samples, and they came from the United States, Italy and Spain.

V lost 4 bases to trimming and J lost 0 bases, with 11 bases between them. CDR3 length: 14 amino acids. Germline CDR1 SGHKS, CDR2 YYEKEE (reference sequence). Profiled with immunoSEQ multiplex PCR; TCRdb holds only in-frame clones, not every one. The data show just over 650,000 clones, approximately 90% seen once. The chain employs TRBV5-5 and TRBJ2-7; possibly TRBD1 for D (6 bases). Sequences were obtained from peripheral blood. This receptor was identified in a young woman with acute or convalescent COVID-19. Here the CDR3 DNA reads TGTGCCAGCAGCCTAACAGGGAGCTCCTACGAGCAGTACTTC. Its protein is CASSLTGSSYEQYF.